The 17 T cell receptor beta chains below were found in one sample sequenced in a study of shared clonotypes between healthy human individuals (dated by TCRdb to about 2020). CD8 naive samples consisted of CD45RO-negative cells that were positively selected for CCR7, yielding a CD45RA+CCR7+ population without TemRA cells. The library was made by the immunoSEQ multiplex PCR assay. Imported from immuneACCESS, the table was reduced by TCRdb to in-frame sequences with V and J called. These copies leave out some clones; in studies compared against another copy, an unresolved V gene accounts for under half, and the cause of the remainder is not known. The sample records 1.5 million to 2.5 million clones, around 96% of which are singletons. The ten largest account for approximately 1.2% of the sample. Source material: naive CD8+ T cells sorted from blood. Explained via the paper, the cell subset or site label denotes: CD45RA+CCR7+. The source of these receptors is a man younger than 35 in good health.

J is TRBJ2-3 and V is TRBV4-1; D may correspond to TRBD1 or TRBD2 (5 bases each). This CDR3 has 14 residues. The germline gives CDR1 MGHRA, CDR2 YSYEKL. Trimming cost V 3 bases and J 2 bases, with 9 bases left between them. The CDR3 sequence is CASSHRDPTDTQYF. DNA for the CDR3: TGCGCCAGCAGCCACCGGGACCCCACAGATACGCAGTATTTT.

V and J are TRBV7-9 and TRBJ2-2; D uncertain. V lost 5 bases and J 3 bases, leaving 10 bases between the germline ends. CDR1 is SEHNR and CDR2 is FQNEAQ in the germline V gene (reference sequence). The CDR3 has 14 residues. The CDR3: CASSRSDDTGELFF. The CDR3 DNA reads TGTGCCAGCAGCCGAAGCGATGACACCGGGGAGCTGTTTTTT.

A word on this clone: Other nucleotide sequences from this sample produce the same CDR3. The rearrangement links TRBV19 to TRBJ2-1; TRBD2 might be the D (6 bases). From germline, CDR1 is LNHDA and CDR2 SQIVND (reference sequence). The V end lost 3 bases, the J end lost 3 bases, and 12 bases lay between the germline ends. The CDR3 has 15 residues. CDR3 amino acids: CASSIDGGNYNEQFF. DNA of the CDR3: TGTGCCAGTAGTATCGACGGGGGTAACTACAATGAGCAGTTCTTC.

As DNA, the CDR3 is TGTGCCAGCAGGTGGGGGACAGGGAACCACGAGCAGTACTTC. It is translated as CASRWGTGNHEQYF. The J gene is TRBJ2-7, the V gene TRBV5-6, with 9 bases aligning to TRBD1. V gave up 5 bases and J gave up 5 bases; unmatched junction bases: 8. CDR3 length equals 14 residues. Germline V CDR1 and CDR2: SGHDT, YYEEEE. The full variable domain, with the rest looked up from reference TRBV5-6 and TRBJ2-7, is DAGVTQSPTHLIKTRGQQVTLRCSPKSGHDTVSWYQQALGQGPQFIFQYYEEEERQRGNFPDRFSGHQFPNYSSELNVNALLLGDSALYLCASRWGTGNHEQYFGPGTRLTVT.

As to this clone: This CDR3 is also generated by other DNA sequences in the sample. The V and J genes are TRBV4-1 and TRBJ1-2, with D possibly matching TRBD1 (6 bases). CDR3 length: 13 amino acids. Trimming shortened V by 0 bases and J by 4 bases, and 6 bases separated the two germline ends. CDR1 is MGHRA and CDR2 is YSYEKL in the germline V gene. The CDR3 DNA reads TGCGCCAGCAGCCAAGAGACAGGCTATGGCTACACCTTC. It is translated as CASSQETGYGYTF.

V usage is TRBV11-2 and J usage is TRBJ2-7, with a tentative D call TRBD1 (6 bases). The CDR3 totals 15 residues. CDR1 is SGHAT and CDR2 is FQNNGV in the germline V gene. Between the trimmed V and J ends, which lost 1 base and 2 bases, there was a span of 12 bases. The CDR3 spells CASSLAPQGTYEQYF. CDR3 in DNA: TGTGCCAGCAGCTTAGCCCCCCAGGGGACCTACGAGCAGTACTTC.

The chain uses TRBV5-1 and TRBJ1-1; 11 positions agree with TRBD1. V lost 3 bases to trimming and J lost 0 bases; unmatched junction nucleotides: 4. CDR3 length equals 16 residues. In germline, CDR1 is SGHRS, CDR2 YFSETQ. CDR3 in DNA: TGCGCCAGCAGCTACGGACAGGGGGCAATGAACACTGAAGCTTTCTTT. It yields the protein CASSYGQGAMNTEAFF.

About this clone itself: This same CDR3 is encoded by further DNA sequences in the sample. The J gene is TRBJ1-5, the V gene TRBV4-1; no definite D call. The germline V and J ends were trimmed by 0 bases and 6 bases, with 6 bases remaining between them. The CDR3 runs to 13 residues. Per germline, CDR1 MGHRA and CDR2 YSYEKL. CDR3 sequence reads: CASSQERFQPQHF. The CDR3, as DNA: TGCGCCAGCAGCCAAGAACGGTTTCAGCCCCAGCATTTT.

This chain joins TRBV7-9 and TRBJ2-2; possible D gene TRBD2, 5 bases. Germline V lookup: CDR1 SEHNR, CDR2 FQNEAQ (reference sequence). This CDR3 region has 19 residues. Between the trimmed V and J ends, which lost 6 bases and 1 base, there was a span of 24 bases. Here the CDR3 reads CASSSTLRGEPENTGELFF. The CDR3 nucleotides are TGTGCCAGCAGTTCCACCCTCCGTGGGGAGCCCGAGAACACCGGGGAGCTGTTTTTT.

Worth noting for this clone: The same CDR3 can be traced to other DNA sequences in this sample. The rearrangement joins TRBV9 to TRBJ2-7; 7 positions agree with TRBD2. Trimming at V came to 0 bases and at J to 1 base, leaving 4 bases not matched to a gene. The CDR3 has 15 amino acids. Germline-derived CDR1 and CDR2 are SGDLS and YYNGEE. CDR3 sequence reads: CASSVGSGPSYEQYF. CDR3 sequence (DNA): TGTGCCAGCAGCGTAGGTAGCGGGCCTTCCTACGAGCAGTACTTC. The complete variable domain, with remaining parts taken from reference TRBV9 and TRBJ2-7, reads DSGVTQTPKHLITATGQRVTLRCSPRSGDLSVYWYQQSLDQGLQFLIQYYNGEERAKGNILERFSAQQFPDLHSELNLSSLELGDSALYFCASSVGSGPSYEQYFGPGTRLTVT.

V and J are TRBV7-9 and TRBJ2-5, with no clear D. Germline lookup yields CDR1 SEHNR and CDR2 FQNEAQ (reference sequence). The CDR3 is 14 residues long. V was shortened by 1 base and J by 1 base, with 7 bases between the two germline ends. CDR3 residues: CASSLETSQETQYF. The DNA of the CDR3 is TGTGCCAGCAGCTTAGAGACTTCCCAAGAGACCCAGTACTTC. Looking up the rest from reference TRBV7-9 and TRBJ2-5 gives the full variable domain: DTGVSQNPRHKITKRGQNVTFRCDPISEHNRLYWYRQTLGQGPEFLTYFQNEAQLEKSRLLSDRFSAERPKGSFSTLEIQRTEQGDSAMYLCASSLETSQETQYFGPGTRLLVL.

This clone was found once. Other nucleotide sequences in the sample specify the same CDR3. The chain combines TRBV27 with TRBJ2-7; 11 nucleotides agree with TRBD1. The CDR3 totals 14 residues. V was clipped by 2 bases and J by 5 bases; unmatched bases: 2. Looked up from germline, CDR1 is MNHEY and CDR2 is SMNVEV (reference sequence). CDR3 sequence: CASSLGQGADEQYF. CDR3 in DNA: TGTGCCAGCAGTTTAGGACAGGGGGCGGACGAGCAGTACTTC.

CDR3 loop: CASSFSRANVLTF. DNA of the CDR3: TGTGCCAGCAGTTTTTCAAGGGCCAACGTCCTGACTTTC. V and J are TRBV27 and TRBJ2-6, with D unclear. Germline CDR1 reads MNHEY; CDR2 reads SMNVEV (reference sequence). The ends were cut back, 3 bases at V and 5 bases at J, with 5 bases in the middle. This CDR3 has 13 residues.

V usage is TRBV5-1 and J usage is TRBJ2-5, with 9 bases identical to TRBD2. The V gene's germline CDR1 is SGHRS and CDR2 YFSETQ. The CDR3 covers 15 residues. After removal of 5 bases from V and 1 base from J, the junction contained 6 bases not matched to a gene. This CDR3 is CASRVSGGFQETQYF. The CDR3 region has the DNA TGCGCCAGCAGAGTCAGCGGGGGGTTCCAAGAGACCCAGTACTTC.

This chain connects TRBV7-2 to TRBJ2-1, with D perhaps TRBD1 or TRBD2 (5 bases each). Germline CDR1 and CDR2: SGHTA and FQGNSA. This CDR3 has 14 amino acids. V lost 4 bases and J 6 bases, leaving 13 bases between the germline ends. CDR3 sequence (DNA): TGTGCCAGCAGCTACTCCGGGACGGCCAATGAGCAGTTCTTC. This translates into CASSYSGTANEQFF.

J is TRBJ2-5 and V is TRBV20-1; a weak D match, TRBD1 (5 bases). There are 11 residues in the CDR3. CDR1 and CDR2 (germline): DFQATT, SNEGSKA (reference sequence). The ends were cut back, 4 bases at V and 5 bases at J, with 8 bases in the middle. DNA for the CDR3: TGCAGTGCTAAGACAGTCGAGACCCAGTACTTC. This translates into CSAKTVETQYF.

The J gene is TRBJ2-2, the V gene TRBV7-9, with D tentatively TRBD1 (6 bases). Trimming left V 4 bases short and J 6 bases short, with 18 bases between. Germline CDR1 and CDR2: SEHNR and FQNEAQ (reference sequence). This CDR3 is built from 16 residues. This chain's CDR3 is CASSSSTGLAAGELFF. The CDR3 DNA sequence: TGTGCCAGCAGCTCGTCGACAGGCCTCGCGGCCGGGGAGCTGTTTTTT. The variable domain in full, completed from reference TRBV7-9 and TRBJ2-2, reads DTGVSQNPRHKITKRGQNVTFRCDPISEHNRLYWYRQTLGQGPEFLTYFQNEAQLEKSRLLSDRFSAERPKGSFSTLEIQRTEQGDSAMYLCASSSSTGLAAGELFFGEGSRLTVL.